A single sample is the source of the 19 T cell receptor beta chains below, sequenced in a study of CD8 T cells in ankylosing spondylitis. Using its own MiXCR run on the 5' RACE reads, TCRdb lists one record per CDR3 protein. Seen here are 90,000 to 120,000 distinct CDR3 sequences, less than 25% observed once, and the top ten hold around 12%. Input material: synovial fluid, either unsorted or a sorted T cell fraction (not recorded which). Receptors were obtained from a male donor with ankylosing spondylitis.

This clonotype appeared a few times. The rearrangement joins TRBV20-1 to TRBJ1-2, with a possible D match to TRBD1 (5 bases). V lost 0 bases, J lost 3 bases, and 8 bases lay in between. CDR3 length: 13 residues. Per the germline V gene, CDR1 is DFQATT and CDR2 is SNEGSKA (reference sequence). The CDR3 region has the DNA TGCAGTGCTAGAGATGGGACGGACTATGGCTACACCTTC. Protein: CSARDGTDYGYTF.

J is TRBJ2-5 and V is TRBV12-5; 11 bases are shared with TRBD2. The CDR3 runs to 21 residues. CDR1 is LGHNT, CDR2 FRNRAP, per germline. V was clipped by 8 bases and J by 3 bases; unmatched bases: 26. CDR3 loop: CASTSQGRASGRKGLKETQYF. In DNA form, the CDR3 reads TGTGCTAGTACCTCGCAGGGACGGGCTAGCGGGAGGAAGGGACTGAAAGAGACCCAGTACTTC.

As concerns this clonotype: Being one base from a much bigger clone, this may be a read error. This rearrangement joins TRBV12-3 or TRBV12-4 to TRBJ2-7; D tentatively fits TRBD1 or TRBD2 (6 bases each). The CDR3 consists of 15 residues. The CDR3 protein is CASSSSGALRYERYF. In DNA, the CDR3 is TGTGCCAGTTCCTCCTCGGGGGCGTTGCGCTACGAGCGGTACTTC.

The table lists this clonotype with many counts. The V and J genes are TRBV7-2 and TRBJ2-7; no clear D. Trimming removed 5 bases from V and 2 bases from J, with 16 bases in between. Germline V gives CDR1 SGHTA, CDR2 FQGNSA. This CDR3 has 15 residues. The CDR3 loop reads CASSLNWEATYEQYF. The DNA for the CDR3 is TGTGCCAGCAGCCTGAACTGGGAAGCGACCTACGAGCAGTACTTC.

This clonotype was recorded a few times. The chain has TRBV6-1 and TRBJ2-1; D is undetermined. The CDR3 totals 14 residues. Germline V CDR1 and CDR2: MNHNS, SASEGT. Trimming left V 6 bases short and J 7 bases short, with 16 bases between. The CDR3 loop reads CASRNGFMSNEQFF. The CDR3 coding sequence is TGTGCCAGCAGAAACGGTTTCATGTCAAATGAGCAGTTCTTC.

The chain carries TRBV28 and TRBJ1-1; D gene uncertain. The CDR3 is made up of 15 amino acids. Trimming shortened V by 6 bases and J by 3 bases, and 17 bases separated the two germline ends. Germline-derived CDR1 and CDR2 are MDHEN and SYDVKM. Written as DNA, the CDR3 is TGTGCCAGCAGCCCCCCGGAAGGGAGGTACACTGAAGCTTTCTTT. This encodes CASSPPEGRYTEAFF.

V and J are TRBV19 and TRBJ2-1, with TRBD1 matching 7 bases. J was trimmed by 7 bases and V by 4 bases; bases with no gene match: 7. In germline, CDR1 is LNHDA, CDR2 SQIVND (reference sequence). There are 14 residues in the CDR3. The CDR3 region is CASSTGQKTNEQFF. CDR3 DNA sequence: TGTGCCAGTAGTACGGGACAGAAGACGAATGAGCAGTTCTTC.

The chain recombines TRBV20-1 with TRBJ2-1, with D uncertain. Trimming stripped 6 bases from V and 6 bases from J, with 12 bases between. CDR3 length equals 12 residues. Germline assignment: CDR1 DFQATT and CDR2 SNEGSKA (reference sequence). The CDR3 nucleotides are TGCAGTGCAAAGCTATTCGGCAATGAGCAGTTCTTC. This translates into CSAKLFGNEQFF.

The rearrangement uses TRBV5-5 and TRBJ1-5; D remains ambiguous. There are 16 residues in the CDR3. Trimming removed 1 base at V and 1 base at J, with 12 bases between. Per germline, CDR1 SGHKS and CDR2 YYEKEE (reference sequence). CDR3 coding DNA: TGTGCCAGCAGCTTGTATGGGGATTCAAGCAATCAGCCCCAGCATTTT. This translates into CASSLYGDSSNQPQHF.

This clonotype turned up a few times. V is TRBV20-1 and J is TRBJ2-1; TRBD2 matches 7 bases. The CDR3 contains 14 residues. V shed 3 bases, J shed 0 bases, and the junction held 2 bases outside the gene matches. Germline CDR1 reads DFQATT; CDR2 reads SNEGSKA (reference sequence). The CDR3 bases are TGCAGTGCTAGCGGGAGGAGCTCCTACAATGAGCAGTTCTTC. As protein: CSASGRSSYNEQFF.

This clonotype was seen a handful of times. CDR3 amino acids: CASSGLSTDTQYF. DNA for the CDR3: TGTGCCAGCTCTGGCCTAAGCACAGATACGCAGTATTTT. J is TRBJ2-3 and V is TRBV18; D is unresolved. This CDR3 spans 13 amino acids. Germline V gene lookup returns CDR1 KGHSH and CDR2 LQKENI. Trimming took off 6 bases at V and 0 bases at J, with 7 bases between the two ends.

The J gene is TRBJ1-2, the V gene TRBV4-2; D gene uncertain. Germline-derived CDR1 and CDR2 are LGHNA and YNFKEQ. Trimming pared 1 base from V and 4 bases from J, leaving 13 bases between. The CDR3 has 15 amino acids. This CDR3 is CASSQGEQSIYGYTF. The CDR3, as DNA: TGTGCCAGCAGCCAAGGTGAACAGTCGATCTATGGCTACACCTTC.

This clonotype came up many times. The chain employs TRBV24-1 and TRBJ2-5, with 10 nucleotides matching TRBD1. V was pared by 4 bases and J by 2 bases, with 6 bases of the junction left unmatched. Germline CDR1 reads KGHDR; CDR2 reads SFDVKD. The CDR3 spans 16 residues. The CDR3 region is CATSDPKDRGQETQYF. For the CDR3, the DNA is TGTGCCACCAGTGACCCAAAGGACAGGGGGCAAGAGACCCAGTACTTC.

This clonotype was observed a few times. This chain connects TRBV20-1 to TRBJ2-2; unclear D gene. CDR1 and CDR2 from the germline V gene are DFQATT and SNEGSKA (reference sequence). V lost 0 bases, J lost 4 bases, and 9 bases lay in between. CDR3 length: 14 residues. The CDR3 DNA reads TGCAGTGCTAGAGATCCTAGAGGCACCGGGGAGCTGTTTTTT. This translates into CSARDPRGTGELFF.

This clonotype was observed a single time. The genes are TRBV7-9 and TRBJ1-1; D remains unclear. The germline V and J ends were trimmed by 2 bases and 6 bases, with 13 bases remaining between them. This CDR3 region has 14 residues. From germline, CDR1 is SEHNR and CDR2 FQNEAQ (reference sequence). DNA of the CDR3: TGTGCCAGCAGCTTAACATTCGCCAGTGCTGAAGCTTTCTTT. It codes for CASSLTFASAEAFF.

The chain uses TRBV2 and TRBJ1-1; possibly TRBD1 for D (5 bases). Trimming pared 7 bases from V and 5 bases from J, leaving 14 bases between. The CDR3 consists of 13 residues. Germline V gene lookup returns CDR1 SNHLY and CDR2 FYNNEI. In nucleotides, the CDR3 is TGTGCCAGCATGACCCTCCGGGGGACTGAAGCTTTCTTT. It yields the protein CASMTLRGTEAFF. The full variable domain, rest sourced from reference TRBV2 and TRBJ1-1, is EPEVTQTPSHQVTQMGQEVILRCVPISNHLYFYWYRQILGQKVEFLVSFYNNEISEKSEIFDDQFSVERPDGSNFTLKIRSTKLEDSAMYFCASMTLRGTEAFFGQGTRLTVV.

The gene calls are TRBV10-3 and TRBJ1-3; TRBD1 might be the D (5 bases). V was pared by 6 bases and J by 0 bases, with 9 bases between. Germline V gene sequence: CDR1 ENHRY, CDR2 SYGVKD. The CDR3 length is 14 residues. The CDR3 DNA reads TGTGCCATCAGCACGACAGACTCTGGAAACACCATATATTTT. The encoded protein is CAISTTDSGNTIYF.

This clonotype was seen more than once but under ten times. J is TRBJ2-2 and V is TRBV7-2; D is unresolved. Trimming removed 0 bases from V and 0 bases from J, with 5 bases in between. Germline V gene data show CDR1 as SGHTA and CDR2 as FQGNSA. The CDR3 loop spans 15 amino acids. CDR3 protein: CASSLALANTGELFF. The CDR3 region has the DNA TGTGCCAGCAGCTTAGCCCTAGCGAACACCGGGGAGCTGTTTTTT. Full variable domain (outside the CDR3, taken from reference TRBV7-2 and TRBJ2-2): GAGVSQSPSNKVTEKGKDVELRCDPISGHTALYWYRQSLGQGLEFLIYFQGNSAPDKSGLPSDRFSAERTGGSVSTLTIQRTQQEDSAVYLCASSLALANTGELFFGEGSRLTVL.

The chain has TRBV3-1 and TRBJ1-2; a possible D gene is TRBD1 (6 bases). Trimming left V 0 bases short and J 9 bases short, with 14 bases between. Germline V gives CDR1 LGHDT, CDR2 YNNKEL (reference sequence). CDR3 length equals 14 residues. CDR3 sequence: CASSQDAGGRRYTF. In DNA, the CDR3 is TGTGCCAGCAGCCAAGATGCTGGGGGCAGGCGCTACACCTTC.